Following are 14 T cell receptor beta chains from one sample sequenced in a study of response to subunit inactivated influenza vaccine. TCRdb redid the calling of the RT-PCR reads with MiXCR, one entry per CDR3 protein. The sample records hundreds of thousands of distinct CDR3 sequences, 15% to 19% being singletons. Here the sequenced sample was PBMCs from blood, taken 11 to 12 days after vaccination. These receptors originate from a man over 45 who received an inactivated influenza vaccine.

The chain links TRBV25-1 to TRBJ2-2, with a tentative D call TRBD1 (5 bases). This CDR3 has 13 residues. Between the trimmed V and J ends, which lost 4 bases and 7 bases, there was a span of 10 bases. Germline V gene sequence: CDR1 MGHDK, CDR2 SYGVNS. The DNA for the CDR3 is TGTGCCAGCAGTGGTGGGGCAGGCGGGGAGCTGTTTTTT. Translation: CASSGGAGGELFF.

The chain uses TRBV11-2 and TRBJ2-1; weak D call: TRBD2 (5 bases). Germline CDR1 reads SGHAT; CDR2 reads FQNNGV. This CDR3 has 14 amino acids. Trimming cost V 5 bases and J 8 bases, with 16 bases left between them. The CDR3 bases are TGTGCCAGCAGCCGGGGTCCGGCTGCGCATGAGCAGTTCTTC. This encodes CASSRGPAAHEQFF.

This clonotype was found a few times. V gene TRBV7-2 combines with J gene TRBJ2-7; D is uncertain. Germline V lookup: CDR1 SGHTA, CDR2 FQGNSA. Between the trimmed V and J ends, which lost 2 bases and 5 bases, there was a span of 22 bases. The CDR3 sequence is 17 residues long. The CDR3 is CASSLPGSGWRRHEQYF. The DNA for the CDR3 is TGTGCCAGCAGCTTACCCGGATCTGGCTGGAGAAGACACGAGCAGTACTTC.

This clonotype was picked up a small number of times. The rearrangement joins TRBV29-1 to TRBJ2-3; either TRBD1 or TRBD2 may supply D (6 bases each). V lost 5 bases and J 3 bases, leaving 18 bases between the germline ends. Germline V gene sequence: CDR1 SQVTM, CDR2 ANQGSEA. The CDR3 runs 15 residues. DNA for the CDR3: TGCAGCGTTCCCTCGGAGGGGGGCAGAACAGATACGCAGTATTTT. Translation gives CSVPSEGGRTDTQYF.

The chain employs TRBV11-1 and TRBJ2-3, with TRBD2 identical over 11 bases. Germline assignment: CDR1 SGHAT and CDR2 FQDESV (reference sequence). The CDR3 length is 19 residues. V gave up 2 bases and J gave up 5 bases; unmatched junction bases: 15. The CDR3 DNA reads TGTGCCAGCAGCTTATTTGGGAGATTCGGGACTAGCGGAATAGATACGCAGTATTTT. Its translation is CASSLFGRFGTSGIDTQYF.

This clonotype was recorded at least ten times. The chain recombines TRBV5-1 with TRBJ1-4; D is possibly TRBD1 (5 bases). V dropped 5 bases and J dropped 2 bases, with 13 bases sitting between them. Germline V gene sequence: CDR1 SGHRS, CDR2 YFSETQ. This CDR3 comprises 15 residues. The CDR3 bases are TGCGCCAGCAGGAGGGAGGGGTCCACTAATGAAAAACTGTTTTTT. Translating gives CASRREGSTNEKLFF. Full variable domain (missing parts from reference TRBV5-1 and TRBJ1-4): KAGVTQTPRYLIKTRGQQVTLSCSPISGHRSVSWYQQTPGQGLQFLFEYFSETQRNKGNFPGRFSGRQFSNSRSEMNVSTLELGDSALYLCASRREGSTNEKLFFGSGTQLSVL.

This clonotype appeared a few times. The chain has TRBV9 and TRBJ1-1; D might be TRBD1 (6 bases). The germline CDR1 and CDR2 sequences are SGDLS and YYNGEE. The V and J ends lost 1 base and 3 bases respectively, with 10 bases between them. There are 14 residues in the CDR3. This chain's CDR3 is CASSVLYRDTEAFF. CDR3 sequence (DNA): TGTGCCAGCAGCGTACTGTACAGGGACACTGAAGCTTTCTTT.

The chain combines TRBV7-3 with TRBJ1-2, with D perhaps TRBD1 (6 bases). Trimming took 5 bases from V and 2 from J, leaving 15 bases between them. From germline, CDR1 is SGHTA and CDR2 FQGTGA. The CDR3 runs 15 residues. CDR3 in amino acids: CASSPRTVRNYGYTF. In nucleotides, the CDR3 is TGTGCCAGCAGCCCCCGGACAGTGCGAAACTATGGCTACACCTTC.

This clonotype has only a few counts. This chain connects TRBV11-2 to TRBJ2-2, with 12 bases identical to TRBD1. V trimming: 3 bases; J trimming: 9 bases; junction bases outside the gene matches: 5. Germline-derived CDR1 and CDR2 are SGHAT and FQNNGV. The CDR3 has 15 amino acids. CDR3 loop: CASSLGQGAGRELFF. The CDR3 coding sequence is TGTGCCAGCAGCTTGGGACAGGGGGCCGGCCGGGAGCTGTTTTTT. The full variable domain, rest sourced from reference TRBV11-2 and TRBJ2-2, is EAGVAQSPRYKIIEKRQSVAFWCNPISGHATLYWYQQILGQGPKLLIQFQNNGVVDDSQLPKDRFSAERLKGVDSTLKIQPAKLEDSAVYLCASSLGQGAGRELFFGEGSRLTVL.

At least ten counts were recorded for this clonotype. The rearrangement joins TRBV5-1 to TRBJ2-1; 8 bases line up with TRBD2. The CDR3 has 15 residues. Germline-derived CDR1 and CDR2 are SGHRS and YFSETQ. The V and J ends lost 0 bases and 6 bases, in that order; junction bases with no gene match: 5. The CDR3 bases are TGCGCCAGCAGCTTGGCCGGGGGGGCGGCCAATGAGCAGTTCTTC. Its translation: CASSLAGGAANEQFF. The full variable domain, rest sourced from reference TRBV5-1 and TRBJ2-1, is KAGVTQTPRYLIKTRGQQVTLSCSPISGHRSVSWYQQTPGQGLQFLFEYFSETQRNKGNFPGRFSGRQFSNSRSEMNVSTLELGDSALYLCASSLAGGAANEQFFGPGTRLTVL.

This sequence joins TRBV29-1 and TRBJ2-2, with D possibly TRBD2 on 5 matching bases. Deletions cut 7 bases from V and 7 bases from J, with 16 bases between. Germline lookup yields CDR1 SQVTM and CDR2 ANQGSEA. CDR3 length equals 13 residues. The CDR3 coding sequence is TGCAGCGCTGGGGAGCCCCGCGGCGGGGAGCTGTTTTTT. Protein: CSAGEPRGGELFF.

The V call is TRBV10-3, the J call TRBJ2-2, with 7 bases lining up with TRBD2. Germline V CDR1 and CDR2: ENHRY, SYGVKD. J gave up 3 bases and V 2 bases, and 6 bases lay outside the gene matches. This CDR3 is built from 16 residues. CDR3 in amino acids: CAISEGPSGHTGELFF. The CDR3 DNA sequence: TGTGCCATCAGTGAGGGTCCTAGCGGCCACACCGGGGAGCTGTTTTTT.

In this sample, this clonotype turned up many times. The rearrangement joins TRBV6-2 or TRBV6-3 to TRBJ1-1; no definite D call. The V gene lost 5 bases and the J gene lost 5 bases, with 6 bases spanning the gap. This CDR3 is 11 amino acids long. Germline CDR1 reads MNHEY; CDR2 reads SVGEGT. Here the CDR3 DNA reads TGTGCCAGCAGTCCCGGGACTGAAGCTTTCTTT. It yields the protein CASSPGTEAFF.

This clonotype has a handful of counts. CDR3 coding DNA: TGTGCCAGCAGTTATGGGGACAAGGAGTACTTC. Its translation is CASSYGDKEYF. The chain carries TRBV27 and TRBJ2-7, with a tentative D call TRBD1 (6 bases). The CDR3 length is 11 residues. Germline CDR1 reads MNHEY; CDR2 reads SMNVEV (reference sequence). Trimming cost V 4 bases and J 11 bases, with 12 bases left between them.